The entry that follows covers one T cell receptor beta chain sequence. Its antigen is as yet unknown. The source of the sample is a study of CD8 T cells in Susac syndrome. General study points: The study found that Susac CD8+ clonal expansion peaked in TEMRA cells and active patients.

Germline CDR1 and CDR2: DFQATT and SNEGSKA (reference sequence). V shed 5 bases and J shed 2 bases, with 13 bases lying between them. The CDR3 length is 13 residues. Random hexamers were used to reverse transcribe an amount of 0.5 to 1 ug RNA. TCRdb re-analysed the immunoSEQ multiplex PCR reads in MiXCR, keeping a single row per CDR3 protein. The table shows 80,000 or so distinct CDR3 sequences, with roughly 94% occurring only once. CD8+ and CD4+ T cells taken from blood had their TCR beta sequenced. The receptor was isolated from a human donor with Susac syndrome. The chain is built from TRBV20-1 and TRBJ2-7; D unclear. The sample was CD8+ T cells from PBMCs. CDR3 DNA sequence: TGCAGTGCTCCGGAGTTGCCAACCTACGAGCAGTACTTC. It yields the protein CSAPELPTYEQYF.